A selection of T cell receptor beta chains follows, all from one sample in a study of T cell changes during pregnancy in multiple sclerosis. Method: immunoSEQ multiplex PCR; TCRdb's copy keeps in-frame clones and lacks some. This repertoire shows fewer than 150,000 clones, less than 97% found once; its top ten account for around 0.4%. The source was peripheral blood, collected after pregnancy. The source is a female donor with multiple sclerosis, enrolled in a pregnancy study. The conserved cysteine and the conserved F or W are not part of the CDR3 here. Fields, in order: V gene, CDR3 protein.

>TRBV6-1
ASSVGPSSSYEQY
>TRBV6-5
ASSPRGGRAHTQY
>TRBV19
ASTNPGQNYGYT
>TRBV7-6
ASSPLNTEAF
>TRBV4-1
ASSQDLQGTGELF
>TRBV6-5
ASTIRVSGSGEQF
>TRBV7-6
ASSLGQGSQPQH
>TRBV28
ASRHGDRSAPGPT
>TRBV11-2
ASYARQTEETQY
>TRBV28
ASSRGTPSGANVLT
>TRBV19
ASSMMGLAGVNEQF
>TRBV11-3
ASSADRDNEQF
>TRBV5-4
ASSGGLAGASDTQY
>TRBV28
ASSLPSSVEQY
>TRBV4-3
ASSQDSGVGETQY
>TRBV4-3
ASSQDIYNEKLF
>TRBV7-3
ATSPSSYNEQF
>TRBV5-1
ASSPNSLAGPPYEQY
>TRBV5-4
ASSFYGSYNEQF
>TRBV15
ATSYPDRGGNQPQH
>TRBV19
ASSISTGRTGYT
>TRBV5-6
ASSFRTASTNEKLF
>TRBV28
ASSLAGGTNEQF
>TRBV25-1
ASSGGGPLGYYGYT
>TRBV28
ASSPGGRGENTIY
>TRBV25-1
ASSGQTEDGYT
>TRBV7-8
ASSLVKLENEQF
>TRBV5-4
ASSRTDNFPYGYT
>TRBV14
ASGPARGLSSYEQY
>TRBV6-5
ASRSGLIQETQY
>TRBV18
ASSPTGPTNEKLF
>TRBV6-1
ASSYRQGTGELF
>TRBV7-2
ASSSTPDRTNYGYT
>TRBV7-9
ASSLGGGSGTGGQY
>TRBV11-3
ASSLEGTYEQY
>TRBV6-6
ASSPQQVSYEQY